A single sample gave rise to the 32 T cell receptor beta chains below, sequenced in a study of CD8+ T cells in alopecia areata. cDNA prepared by RNA extraction and subsequent reverse transcription served as the template for sequencing. Measured with immunoSEQ multiplex PCR; TCRdb has only the in-frame clones, and not every one. The sample has 100,000 to 150,000 clones, 45% to 65% seen once. The input for sequencing was CD4+ T cells sorted from blood, taken at week 0. These receptors were taken from a human donor with alopecia areata.

This rearrangement joins TRBV30 to TRBJ2-3; 7 positions match TRBD2. The germline V gene has CDR1 GTSNPN and CDR2 SVGIG (reference sequence). Trimming took 6 bases from V and 4 from J; bases not matched to a gene: 1. The CDR3 has 11 residues. The CDR3 DNA is TGTGCCTGTGCGGGGGCAGATACGCAGTATTTT. It encodes CACAGADTQYF.

This clone has more than one count but fewer than ten. The gene calls are TRBV23-1 and TRBJ2-7; 9 bases agree with TRBD2. TRBV23-1 is assigned to the ORF class and has an uncertain function. The CDR3 covers 14 residues. With 7 bases clipped from V and 5 bases from J, the junction kept 9 bases outside the gene matches. The CDR3, as DNA: TGCGCCAGCACAGGTAGCGGGAGTTTCCACGAGCAGTACTTC. Translated, it gives CASTGSGSFHEQYF.

V and J are TRBV4-1 and TRBJ2-3, with D perhaps TRBD1 (5 bases). V lost 0 bases to trimming and J lost 1 base, with 8 bases between them. From germline, CDR1 is MGHRA and CDR2 YSYEKL. CDR3 length equals 15 residues. Here the CDR3 reads CASSQDGRGTDTQYF. CDR3 nucleotide sequence: TGCGCCAGCAGCCAAGATGGCAGGGGCACAGATACGCAGTATTTT.

For this clone: This sample includes further DNA sequences coding for the same CDR3. The chain recombines TRBV7-2 with TRBJ1-2; no clear D gene. The CDR3 runs to 13 residues. V was clipped by 5 bases and J by 3 bases, with 10 bases between them. Germline V gives CDR1 SGHTA, CDR2 FQGNSA. The CDR3 protein is CASSQGRDYGYTF. The CDR3 coding sequence is TGTGCCAGCAGCCAAGGGAGGGACTATGGCTACACCTTC. Full variable domain (missing parts from reference TRBV7-2 and TRBJ1-2): GAGVSQSPSNKVTEKGKDVELRCDPISGHTALYWYRQSLGQGLEFLIYFQGNSAPDKSGLPSDRFSAERTGGSVSTLTIQRTQQEDSAVYLCASSQGRDYGYTFGSGTRLTVV.

This clone was found a few times. This chain uses TRBV7-2 with TRBJ2-5, with unresolved D. With 5 bases removed from V and 6 bases from J, the gap between germline ends came to 13 bases. The CDR3 covers 13 residues. CDR1 and CDR2 (germline): SGHTA, FQGNSA. This CDR3 reads CASSVRKLQTQYF. The CDR3 nucleotides are TGTGCCAGCAGCGTCCGGAAGTTACAGACCCAGTACTTC.

The rearrangement uses TRBV11-2 and TRBJ1-1, with 8 bases matching TRBD1. Germline loops: CDR1 SGHAT, CDR2 FQNNGV. The CDR3 is made up of 16 amino acids. Trimming at V came to 1 base and at J to 5 bases, leaving 9 bases not matched to a gene. The CDR3 coding sequence is TGTGCCAGCAGCTTAGCAGGACAGGGTTGGAGGACTGAAGCTTTCTTT. Translation: CASSLAGQGWRTEAFF. The entire variable domain, with the rest obtained from reference TRBV11-2 and TRBJ1-1, is as follows: EAGVAQSPRYKIIEKRQSVAFWCNPISGHATLYWYQQILGQGPKLLIQFQNNGVVDDSQLPKDRFSAERLKGVDSTLKIQPAKLEDSAVYLCASSLAGQGWRTEAFFGQGTRLTVV.

V usage is TRBV5-1 and J usage is TRBJ1-5; TRBD1 might be the D (6 bases). This CDR3 is 15 amino acids long. Trimming cost V 5 bases and J 2 bases, with 14 bases left between them. CDR1 is SGHRS and CDR2 is YFSETQ in the germline V gene. CDR3 residues: CASRAGASGNQPQHF. DNA of the CDR3: TGCGCCAGCAGAGCGGGGGCGTCGGGCAATCAGCCCCAGCATTTT.

V and J are TRBV4-3 and TRBJ2-3; D not certain. The CDR3 spans 12 residues. Germline V gene lookup returns CDR1 LGHNA and CDR2 YSLEER. The V and J ends lost 6 bases and 3 bases respectively, with 7 bases between them. The CDR3 sequence: CASRGLTDTQYF. The CDR3 DNA reads TGCGCCAGCAGGGGTTTGACAGATACGCAGTATTTT.

This clone was seen a handful of times. The chain couples TRBV7-9 to TRBJ1-1; D is uncertain. From germline, CDR1 is SEHNR and CDR2 FQNEAQ (reference sequence). The germline V and J ends were trimmed by 2 bases and 4 bases, with 8 bases remaining between them. The CDR3 runs 13 residues. In DNA, the CDR3 is TGTGCCAGCAGCTTATCAGGTCCCACTGAAGCTTTCTTT. This codes for CASSLSGPTEAFF. Variable domain in full (rest from reference TRBV7-9 and TRBJ1-1): DTGVSQNPRHKITKRGQNVTFRCDPISEHNRLYWYRQTLGQGPEFLTYFQNEAQLEKSRLLSDRFSAERPKGSFSTLEIQRTEQGDSAMYLCASSLSGPTEAFFGQGTRLTVV.

The chain combines TRBV7-2 with TRBJ1-2, with D possibly TRBD1 on 5 matching bases. CDR1 SGHTA and CDR2 FQGNSA come from the germline V gene. The CDR3 totals 16 residues. Trimming shortened V by 5 bases and J by 4 bases, and 20 bases separated the two germline ends. The CDR3, as DNA: TGTGCCAGCAGCCCTGCCCGACAGAAAAGGAGCTATGGCTACACCTTC. It codes for CASSPARQKRSYGYTF.

The V gene is TRBV19, the J gene TRBJ2-5; 10 nucleotides align to TRBD2. Germline trimming cut 5 bases from V and 7 bases from J; bases unmatched to any gene: 13. Germline-derived CDR1 and CDR2 are LNHDA and SQIVND (reference sequence). CDR3 size: 16 residues. This chain's CDR3 is CASSGGSSGSFGTQYF. The CDR3 bases are TGTGCCAGTAGTGGAGGCTCTAGCGGGAGTTTTGGGACCCAGTACTTC.

This chain joins TRBV29-1 and TRBJ2-3, with 7 bases that match TRBD2. CDR3 length: 14 amino acids. Germline V CDR1 and CDR2: SQVTM, ANQGSEA. J lost 2 bases, V lost 4 bases, and 6 bases had no gene match. The CDR3 region is CSVAWTRNTDTQYF. CDR3 DNA: TGCAGCGTTGCTTGGACTAGAAACACAGATACGCAGTATTTT.

The rearrangement uses TRBV4-1 and TRBJ1-5; no reliable D call. This CDR3 is built from 17 residues. In germline, CDR1 is MGHRA, CDR2 YSYEKL. With 1 base removed from V and 4 bases from J, the gap between germline ends came to 17 bases. The CDR3 nucleotides read TGCGCCAGCAGCCAAGCGATAAGCATCGTTCCAAATCAGCCCCAGCATTTT. As protein: CASSQAISIVPNQPQHF.

The CDR3 region is CASSDGGRAWETQYF. As DNA, the CDR3 is TGTGCCAGCAGTGATGGCGGGAGGGCCTGGGAGACCCAGTACTTC. The V gene is TRBV25-1, the J gene TRBJ2-5, with 9 bases identical to TRBD2. CDR1 and CDR2 (germline): MGHDK, SYGVNS. There are 15 residues in the CDR3. Trimming at V came to 3 bases and at J to 5 bases, leaving 7 bases not matched to a gene.

In this sample, this clone turned up many times. J is TRBJ1-1 and V is TRBV29-1; D ambiguous. The CDR3 sequence is 13 residues long. Germline V gene data show CDR1 as SQVTM and CDR2 as ANQGSEA. The ends were cut back, 0 bases at V and 0 bases at J, with 5 bases in the middle. The DNA of the CDR3 is TGCAGCGTTGAAGACTACATGAACACTGAAGCTTTCTTT. Residues: CSVEDYMNTEAFF.

This clone appeared a single time. The chain has TRBV5-4 and TRBJ1-5, with TRBD1 as a possible D gene (6 bases). The V end lost 4 bases, the J end lost 0 bases, and 14 bases lay between the germline ends. The length of the CDR3 is 16 residues. Germline CDR1 is SGHNT and CDR2 is YYREEE (reference sequence). In nucleotides, the CDR3 is TGTGCCAGCAGCCCAGGACAGCCTGGTAGCAATCAGCCCCAGCATTTT. Encoded protein: CASSPGQPGSNQPQHF.

The V call is TRBV7-6, the J call TRBJ2-6, with 7 bases that match TRBD1. The CDR3 is made up of 18 amino acids. Losses at the gene ends were 5 bases for V and 0 bases for J; bases not matched to a gene: 10. The V gene's germline CDR1 is SGHVS and CDR2 FNYEAQ. In DNA form, the CDR3 reads TGTGCCAGCAGCAAGCAGTCAGGGGGAATCTCTGGGGCCAACGTCCTGACTTTC. It translates to CASSKQSGGISGANVLTF.

The J gene is TRBJ2-3, the V gene TRBV5-1, with D possibly matching TRBD1 (6 bases). Trimming removed 0 bases from V and 15 bases from J, with 14 bases in between. Germline V gene data show CDR1 as SGHRS and CDR2 as YFSETQ. This CDR3 region has 12 residues. CDR3 nucleotides: TGCGCCAGCAGCTTGGAGGGACACTGGCTATATTTT. Its protein is CASSLEGHWLYF.

A few counts support this clone. The chain joins TRBV9 to TRBJ2-7; possible D gene TRBD1, 5 bases. Germline V gene sequence: CDR1 SGDLS, CDR2 YYNGEE. V lost 0 bases, J lost 7 bases, and 17 bases lay in between. CDR3 length: 15 residues. The CDR3 spells CASSVDDGALGEQYF. The CDR3 coding sequence is TGTGCCAGCAGCGTAGACGATGGGGCTCTAGGTGAGCAGTACTTC.

The chain links TRBV7-9 to TRBJ2-7; no firm D call. This CDR3 comprises 12 residues. Germline V CDR1 and CDR2: SEHNR, FQNEAQ (reference sequence). V was pared by 5 bases and J by 6 bases, with 11 bases between. CDR3 in amino acids: CASSRDVPEQYF. CDR3 in DNA: TGTGCCAGCAGCCGAGACGTTCCCGAGCAGTACTTC.

The CDR3, as DNA: TGTGCCAGCAGCTTTGGGACAGGGTTTGAGGCTCAGCCCCAGCATTTT. Its translation: CASSFGTGFEAQPQHF. The J gene is TRBJ1-5, the V gene TRBV7-8; TRBD1 matches at 9 bases. V was pared by 3 bases and J by 6 bases, with 9 bases of the junction left unmatched. The germline V gene encodes CDR1 SGHVS and CDR2 FQNEAQ. This CDR3 is 16 amino acids long.

This clone was picked up many times. The chain combines TRBV7-3 with TRBJ2-2; 9 nucleotides match TRBD1. Germline V gene data show CDR1 as SGHTA and CDR2 as FQGTGA. Trimming cost V 6 bases and J 1 base; bases outside gene matches: 0. There are 14 residues in the CDR3. CDR3 coding DNA: TGTGCCAGCAGGGACAGGGGGAACACCGGGGAGCTGTTTTTT. Its translation is CASRDRGNTGELFF.

This clone was recorded a few times. CDR3 residues: CGTGEGETQYF. In DNA form, the CDR3 reads TGTGGTACAGGGGAGGGAGAGACCCAGTACTTC. This rearrangement joins TRBV7-9 to TRBJ2-5; D tentatively reads TRBD1 or TRBD2 (7 bases each). Germline V gives CDR1 SEHNR, CDR2 FQNEAQ (reference sequence). The CDR3 length is 11 residues.

This clone was detected many times. The chain couples TRBV5-1 to TRBJ1-1; no clear D gene. CDR1 and CDR2 (germline): SGHRS, YFSETQ. This CDR3 is built from 16 residues. Deletions cut 1 base from V and 1 base from J, with 14 bases between. The CDR3 nucleotides read TGCGCCAGCAGCTTGCGCCCCGGACTGTCGAACACTGAAGCTTTCTTT. This gives the protein CASSLRPGLSNTEAFF.

J is TRBJ2-1 and V is TRBV27, with D perhaps given as TRBD1 or TRBD2 (6 bases each). This CDR3 contains 14 residues. With 3 bases removed from V and 8 bases from J, the gap between germline ends came to 14 bases. Germline CDR1 and CDR2: MNHEY and SMNVEV (reference sequence). The CDR3 bases are TGTGCCAGCAGTTTGAGAGGGGGGTCGTATGAGCAGTTCTTC. Translating gives CASSLRGGSYEQFF.

V usage is TRBV9 and J usage is TRBJ2-3; TRBD2 agrees at 12 bases. The CDR3 is 19 residues long. V gave up 0 bases and J gave up 3 bases; unmatched junction bases: 11. The germline gives CDR1 SGDLS, CDR2 YYNGEE. The CDR3 bases are TGTGCCAGCAGCGTAGCTGGGTCTAGCGGGAGGGCCGGGACAGATACGCAGTATTTT. Residues: CASSVAGSSGRAGTDTQYF.

The genes are TRBV11-1 and TRBJ2-7; 7 nucleotides match TRBD2. J lost 9 bases, V lost 4 bases, and 12 bases had no gene match. This CDR3 has 14 residues. The germline gives CDR1 SGHAT, CDR2 FQDESV (reference sequence). This CDR3 is CASSSGDYRSRQYF. The CDR3 DNA is TGTGCCAGCAGCTCGGGGGACTACCGCTCTCGGCAGTACTTC.

The rearrangement joins TRBV7-2 to TRBJ2-7; D uncertain. The CDR3 runs 13 residues. Per the germline V gene, CDR1 is SGHTA and CDR2 is FQGNSA. V lost 1 base and J 2 bases, leaving 6 bases between the germline ends. This chain's CDR3 is CASSLGQPYEQYF. DNA of the CDR3: TGTGCCAGCAGCTTAGGGCAACCCTACGAGCAGTACTTC.

This chain links TRBV7-3 with TRBJ2-1, with 14 nucleotides matching TRBD2. V was pared by 5 bases and J by 2 bases, with 2 bases of the junction left unmatched. This CDR3 has 16 residues. Germline CDR1 and CDR2: SGHTA and FQGTGA. The CDR3 region has the DNA TGTGCCAGCAGCGCGACTAGCGGGGGGGCCTACAATGAGCAGTTCTTC. This translates into CASSATSGGAYNEQFF. The variable domain in full, completed from reference TRBV7-3 and TRBJ2-1, reads GAGVSQTPSNKVTEKGKYVELRCDPISGHTALYWYRQSLGQGPEFLIYFQGTGAADDSGLPNDRFFAVRPEGSVSTLKIQRTERGDSAVYLCASSATSGGAYNEQFFGPGTRLTVL.

V and J are TRBV9 and TRBJ2-5; the D call may be TRBD1 or TRBD2 (7 bases each). V was cut by 3 bases and J by 4 bases, with 13 bases left in between. The CDR3 totals 14 residues. Looked up from germline, CDR1 is SGDLS and CDR2 is YYNGEE. CDR3 sequence: CASSAGGVRETQYF. For the CDR3, the DNA is TGTGCCAGCAGCGCAGGGGGGGTTAGAGAGACCCAGTACTTC.

The rearrangement joins TRBV6-6 to TRBJ2-2, with 9 bases fitting TRBD1. The germline CDR1 and CDR2 sequences are MNHNY and SVGAGI (reference sequence). This CDR3 has 15 amino acids. V lost 8 bases and J lost 1; bases outside the gene matches: 5. The CDR3 reads CASHRGQGNTGELFF. The CDR3 bases are TGTGCCAGCCACCGGGGACAGGGGAACACCGGGGAGCTGTTTTTT.

The rearrangement links TRBV5-1 to TRBJ2-3; TRBD1 aligns across 12 bases. The CDR3 has 15 amino acids. V trimming: 4 bases; J trimming: 4 bases; junction bases outside the gene matches: 4. CDR1 is SGHRS, CDR2 YFSETQ, per germline. The CDR3, as DNA: TGCGCCAGCAGCCACGGGACAGGGGGCGCAGATACGCAGTATTTT. Amino acids: CASSHGTGGADTQYF.